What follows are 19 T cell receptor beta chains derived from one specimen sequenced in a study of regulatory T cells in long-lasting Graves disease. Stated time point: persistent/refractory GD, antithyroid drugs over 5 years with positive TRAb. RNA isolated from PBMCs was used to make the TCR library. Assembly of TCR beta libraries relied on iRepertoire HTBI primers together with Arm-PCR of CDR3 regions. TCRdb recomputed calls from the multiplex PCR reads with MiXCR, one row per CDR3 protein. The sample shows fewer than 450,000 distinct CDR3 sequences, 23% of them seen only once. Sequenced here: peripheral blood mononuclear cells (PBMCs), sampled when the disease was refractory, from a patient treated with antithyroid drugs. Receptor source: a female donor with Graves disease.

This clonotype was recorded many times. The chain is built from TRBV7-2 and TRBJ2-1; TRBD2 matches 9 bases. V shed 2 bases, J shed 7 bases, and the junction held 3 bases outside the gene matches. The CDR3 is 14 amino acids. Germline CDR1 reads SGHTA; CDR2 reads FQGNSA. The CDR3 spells CASSLMLAGNEQFF. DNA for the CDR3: TGTGCCAGCAGCTTAATGCTAGCGGGGAATGAGCAGTTCTTC.

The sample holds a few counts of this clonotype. The CDR3 spells CASSKRQGSTGELFF. The CDR3 nucleotides are TGTGCCAGCAGCAAACGACAGGGATCCACCGGGGAGCTGTTTTTT. V usage is TRBV11-3 and J usage is TRBJ2-2, with 7 bases matching TRBD1. Germline CDR1 is SGHNT and CDR2 is YENEEA. The junction had 7 bases not matched to a gene; V was cut back by 5 bases and J by 4 bases. The CDR3 spans 15 residues. The full variable domain, its missing parts supplied by reference TRBV11-3 and TRBJ2-2, is EAGVVQSPRYKIIEKKQPVAFWCNPISGHNTLYWYLQNLGQGPELLIRYENEEAVDDSQLPKDRFSAERLKGVDSTLKIQPAELGDSAVYLCASSKRQGSTGELFFGEGSRLTVL.

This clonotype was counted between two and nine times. The CDR3 coding sequence is TGTGCCAGCAGCCAGGCAGGGGGCAACGAGCAGTACTTC. Its translation: CASSQAGGNEQYF. The chain combines TRBV14 with TRBJ2-7; 8 nucleotides match TRBD1. V dropped 3 bases and J dropped 5; count of bases not matched to a gene: 3. The CDR3 extends over 13 amino acids. CDR1 SGHDN and CDR2 FVKESK come from the germline V gene. The full variable domain, with the rest looked up from reference TRBV14 and TRBJ2-7, is EAGVTQFPSHSVIEKGQTVTLRCDPISGHDNLYWYRRVMGKEIKFLLHFVKESKQDESGMPNNRFLAERTGGTYSTLKVQPAELEDSGVYFCASSQAGGNEQYFGPGTRLTVT.

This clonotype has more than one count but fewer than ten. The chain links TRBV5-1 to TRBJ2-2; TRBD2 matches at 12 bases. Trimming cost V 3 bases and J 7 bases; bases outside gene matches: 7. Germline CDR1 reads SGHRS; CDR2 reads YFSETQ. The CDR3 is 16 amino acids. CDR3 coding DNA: TGCGCCAGCAGCTCCAGACTAGCGGGAGCGGTCGGGGAGCTGTTTTTT. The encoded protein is CASSSRLAGAVGELFF.

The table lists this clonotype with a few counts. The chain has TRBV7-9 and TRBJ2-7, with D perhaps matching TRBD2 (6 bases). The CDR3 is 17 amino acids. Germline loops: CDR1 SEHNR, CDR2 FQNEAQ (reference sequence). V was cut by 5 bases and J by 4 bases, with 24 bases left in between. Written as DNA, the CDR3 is TGTGCCAGCAGCCCCTTTGGAGGGAGCTCCGCGTGGTACGAGCAGTACTTC. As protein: CASSPFGGSSAWYEQYF.

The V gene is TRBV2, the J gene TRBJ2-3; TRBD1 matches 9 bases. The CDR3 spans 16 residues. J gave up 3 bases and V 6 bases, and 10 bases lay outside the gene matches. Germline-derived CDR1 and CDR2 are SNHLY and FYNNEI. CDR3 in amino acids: CASRPVQGAHTDTQYF. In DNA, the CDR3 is TGTGCCAGCAGACCCGTACAGGGGGCGCATACAGATACGCAGTATTTT.

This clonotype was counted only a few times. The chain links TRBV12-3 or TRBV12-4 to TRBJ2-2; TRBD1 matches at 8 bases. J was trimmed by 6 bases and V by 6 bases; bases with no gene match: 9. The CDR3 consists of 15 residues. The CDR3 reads CASRRGQGIAGELFF. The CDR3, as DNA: TGTGCCAGCAGGCGAGGACAGGGCATTGCCGGGGAGCTGTTTTTT.

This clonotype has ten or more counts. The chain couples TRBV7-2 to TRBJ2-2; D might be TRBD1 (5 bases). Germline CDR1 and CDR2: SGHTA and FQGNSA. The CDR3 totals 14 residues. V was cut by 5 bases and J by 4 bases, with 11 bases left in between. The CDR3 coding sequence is TGTGCCAGCAGCCAGGGATGGGGCACCGGGGAGCTGTTTTTT. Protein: CASSQGWGTGELFF.

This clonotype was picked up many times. In DNA, the CDR3 is TGTGCCAGCAGGGGGACAGGAGAGACCCAGTACTTC. Protein product: CASRGTGETQYF. The V gene is TRBV11-1, the J gene TRBJ2-5; 8 nucleotides line up with TRBD1. Germline CDR1 reads SGHAT; CDR2 reads FQDESV (reference sequence). After removal of 6 bases from V and 4 bases from J, the junction contained 1 base not matched to a gene. The CDR3 has 12 amino acids.

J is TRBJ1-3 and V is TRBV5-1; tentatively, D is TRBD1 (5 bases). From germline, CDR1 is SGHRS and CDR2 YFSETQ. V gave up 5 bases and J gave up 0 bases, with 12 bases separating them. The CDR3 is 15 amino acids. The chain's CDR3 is CASSQGPNSGNTIYF. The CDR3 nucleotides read TGCGCCAGCAGTCAGGGACCGAACTCTGGAAACACCATATATTTT. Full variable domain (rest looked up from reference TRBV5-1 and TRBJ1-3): KAGVTQTPRYLIKTRGQQVTLSCSPISGHRSVSWYQQTPGQGLQFLFEYFSETQRNKGNFPGRFSGRQFSNSRSEMNVSTLELGDSALYLCASSQGPNSGNTIYFGEGSWLTVV.

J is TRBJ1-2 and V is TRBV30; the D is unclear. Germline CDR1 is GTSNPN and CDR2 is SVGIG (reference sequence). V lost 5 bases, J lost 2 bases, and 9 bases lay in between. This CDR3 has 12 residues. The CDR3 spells CAWADANYGYTF. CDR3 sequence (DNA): TGTGCCTGGGCGGATGCGAACTATGGCTACACCTTC. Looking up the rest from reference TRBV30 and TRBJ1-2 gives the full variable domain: SQTIHQWPATLVQPVGSPLSLECTVEGTSNPNLYWYRQAAGRGLQLLFYSVGIGQISSEVPQNLSASRPQDRQFILSSKKLLLSDSGFYLCAWADANYGYTFGSGTRLTVV.

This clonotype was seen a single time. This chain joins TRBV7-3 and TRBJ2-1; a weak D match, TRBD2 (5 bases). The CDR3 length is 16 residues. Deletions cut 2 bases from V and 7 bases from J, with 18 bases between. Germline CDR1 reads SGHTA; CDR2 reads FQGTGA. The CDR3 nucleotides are TGTGCCAGCAGCTTAGATCTTCGGGCTAGCCCTAATGAGCAGTTCTTC. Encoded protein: CASSLDLRASPNEQFF.

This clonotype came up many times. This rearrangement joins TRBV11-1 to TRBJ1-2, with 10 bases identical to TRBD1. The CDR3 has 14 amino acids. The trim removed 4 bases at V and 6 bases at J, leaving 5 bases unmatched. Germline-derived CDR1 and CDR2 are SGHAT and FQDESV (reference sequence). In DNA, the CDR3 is TGTGCCAGCAGCTATACCGGGACAGGGGATGGCTACACCTTC. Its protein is CASSYTGTGDGYTF.

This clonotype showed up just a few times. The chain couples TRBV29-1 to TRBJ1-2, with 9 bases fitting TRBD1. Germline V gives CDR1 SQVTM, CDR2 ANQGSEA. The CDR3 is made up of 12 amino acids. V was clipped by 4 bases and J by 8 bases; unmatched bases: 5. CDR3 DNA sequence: TGCAGCGTTGCGGGACAGGGTGGCGGCTACACCTTC. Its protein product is CSVAGQGGGYTF.

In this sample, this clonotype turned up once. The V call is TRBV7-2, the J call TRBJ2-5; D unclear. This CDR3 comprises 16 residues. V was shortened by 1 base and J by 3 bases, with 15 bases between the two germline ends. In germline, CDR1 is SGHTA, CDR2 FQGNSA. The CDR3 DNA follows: TGTGCCAGCAGCTTAGATCGCAGCCGTCTTAAAGAGACCCAGTACTTC. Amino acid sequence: CASSLDRSRLKETQYF.

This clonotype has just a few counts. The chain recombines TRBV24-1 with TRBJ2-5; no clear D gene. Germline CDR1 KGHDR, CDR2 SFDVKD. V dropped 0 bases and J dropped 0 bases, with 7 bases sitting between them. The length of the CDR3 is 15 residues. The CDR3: CATSDLGRDQETQYF. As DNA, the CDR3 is TGTGCCACCAGTGATTTGGGTCGGGACCAAGAGACCCAGTACTTC.

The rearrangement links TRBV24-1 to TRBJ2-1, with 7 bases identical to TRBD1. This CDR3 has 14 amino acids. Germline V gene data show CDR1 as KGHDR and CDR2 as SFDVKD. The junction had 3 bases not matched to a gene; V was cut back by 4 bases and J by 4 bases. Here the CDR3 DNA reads TGTGCCACCAGTGAGGGACAGACGTACAATGAGCAGTTCTTC. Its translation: CATSEGQTYNEQFF.

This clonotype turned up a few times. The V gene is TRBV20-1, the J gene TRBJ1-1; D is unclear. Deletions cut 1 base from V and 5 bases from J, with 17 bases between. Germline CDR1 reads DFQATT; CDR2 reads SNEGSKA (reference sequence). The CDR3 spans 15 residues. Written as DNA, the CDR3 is TGCAGTGCTAGAGCCCCCCTGGGGTCGAGTACTGAAGCTTTCTTT. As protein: CSARAPLGSSTEAFF.

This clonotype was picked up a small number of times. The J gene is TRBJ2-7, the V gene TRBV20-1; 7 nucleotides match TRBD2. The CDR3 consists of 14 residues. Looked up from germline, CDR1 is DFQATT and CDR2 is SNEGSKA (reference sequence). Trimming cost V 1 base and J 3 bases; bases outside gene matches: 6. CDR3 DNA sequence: TGCAGTGCTAGAGTAGGCGGGAGTTACTACGAGCAGTACTTC. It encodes CSARVGGSYYEQYF.